This T cell receptor beta chain was recorded in a study of shared clonotypes between healthy human individuals. Across the whole study: Donors consisted of a couple of women and three men between 18 and 49. General study points: Relative to clonotypes present in all four donors, those not shared had lower generation probabilities.

Cells designated naive CD8 were CD45RO-negative and were positively selected for CCR7, with terminally differentiated effector memory CD45RA+ cells excluded. As for this clone: Antigen: not known.

V lost 0 bases and J 0 bases, leaving 10 bases between the germline ends. Germline loops: CDR1 SGHRS, CDR2 YFSETQ. CDR3 length equals 16 residues. TCRdb keeps only in-frame clones here, not all; method: immunoSEQ multiplex PCR. The sample lists around 2,000,000 clones, roughly 95% occurring once. This receptor was identified in a man aged 18 to 29 in good health. The chain uses TRBV5-1 and TRBJ2-1; D is unresolved. The sample comprised naive CD8+ T cells sorted from blood. The CDR3 nucleotides read TGCGCCAGCAGCTTGGCCGAAACACACTCCTACAATGAGCAGTTCTTC. Its translation: CASSLAETHSYNEQFF.